These T cell receptor beta chains were read from a single sample in a study of regulatory T cells in long-lasting Graves disease. TCRdb ran MiXCR on the multiplex PCR reads and lists one entry per CDR3 protein. The table has some 460,000 distinct CDR3 sequences, 15% to 20% seen once; the top ten hold 9.5% to 15%. The data were also submitted as part of a second study, on T cells in Graves' hyperthyroidism and ophthalmopathy.

This specimen was peripheral blood mononuclear cells (PBMCs), taken at new diagnosis, from a patient treated with antithyroid drugs. These receptor sequences come from a man between 40 and 49 years old with Graves disease. CDR3s include the opening cysteine and the closing phenylalanine or tryptophan. The D gene is left open where the match is weak. Size is stated for part of the rows, as once, few or many counts, or as a class when the clone is expanded.

d_gene,j_gene,abundance,len,v_gene,CDR3nt,CDR3aa
.,TRBJ2-7,many,11,TRBV28,TGTGCCAGCAGTTGGTCCTACGAGCAGTACTTC,CASSWSYEQYF
TRBD1,TRBJ1-5,few,19,TRBV7-9,TGTGCCAGCAGCATCCACGCAATTACGGGACAGGGTAGCAATCAGCCCCAGCATTTT,CASSIHAITGQGSNQPQHF
.,TRBJ1-1,many,15,TRBV30,TGTGCCTGGAGTGTAGGTGGTAGCTGGGACACTGAAGCTTTCTTT,CAWSVGGSWDTEAFF
TRBD2,TRBJ2-5,many,15,TRBV3-1,TGTGCCAGCAGCCAATCTACTAGCGGGAGTAAGACCCAGTACTTC,CASSQSTSGSKTQYF
.,TRBJ2-3,many,14,TRBV20-1,TGCAGTGCTAGAGAGCCCGGGCGTACAGATACGCAGTATTTT,CSAREPGRTDTQYF
.,TRBJ2-2,many,13,TRBV7-2,TGTGCCGGGGGACACATGAACACCGGGGAGCTGTTTTTT,CAGGHMNTGELFF
TRBD2,TRBJ2-1,.,18,TRBV14,TGTGCCAGCAGCCAAGGACTAGCGGGAGGGTGGTCCTACAATGAGCAGTTCTTC,CASSQGLAGGWSYNEQFF
TRBD1,TRBJ2-5,many,14,TRBV6-1,TGTGCCAGCAAACAGGGGGACTGGCAAGAGACCCAGTACTTC,CASKQGDWQETQYF
.,TRBJ2-7,few,15,TRBV5-1,TGCGCCAGCAGCTATGGACAGATGTGGCTCTACGAGCAGTACTTC,CASSYGQMWLYEQYF
.,TRBJ2-7,.,12,TRBV29-1,TGCAGCGTTGAAGATTCGGGGCCCGAGCAGTACTTC,CSVEDSGPEQYF
.,TRBJ2-7,many,15,TRBV20-1,TGCAGTGCTAGAGATCGGCCAGGGAGCTCCTACGAGCAGTACTTC,CSARDRPGSSYEQYF
.,TRBJ2-7,.,11,TRBV10-3,TGTGCCAGACCGTTTCCGTACGAGCAGTACTTT,CARPFPYEQYF
.,TRBJ2-2,many,13,TRBV3-1,TGTGCCAGCAGCCAGAAGGTCACCGGGGAGCTGTTTTTT,CASSQKVTGELFF
.,TRBJ2-3,many,15,TRBV5-8,TGTGCCAGCACCACCGGGTCTCTTATATCAGATACGCAGTATTTT,CASTTGSLISDTQYF
.,TRBJ2-7,few,14,TRBV29-1,TGCAGCGTTGAAGAAGGCGAAGAACCCTACGAGCAGTACTTC,CSVEEGEEPYEQYF
.,TRBJ2-6,once,18,TRBV7-2,TGTGCCAGCAGCTTATTTCGGGGGCGTCTCTCCGGGGCCAACGTCCTGACTTTC,CASSLFRGRLSGANVLTF
TRBD1,TRBJ1-2,.,14,TRBV5-1,TGCGCCAGCAGCTCGGGAGGGACAGGGGATGGCTACACCTTC,CASSSGGTGDGYTF
.,TRBJ2-7,.,14,TRBV6-5,TGTGCCAGCAGTTACTCGAGCCAGGGTGGCGAGCAGTACTTC,CASSYSSQGGEQYF
.,TRBJ2-5,many,13,TRBV10-3,TGTGCCATCAGTTCCGGTTTCCAAGAGACCCAGTACTTC,CAISSGFQETQYF
.,TRBJ1-6,many,15,TRBV12-3/TRBV12-4,TGTGCCAGCAGTTTGGACGGGACAAGAAATTCACCCCTCCACTTT,CASSLDGTRNSPLHF
.,TRBJ2-3,many,12,TRBV3-1,TGTGCCAGCAGCCCGTCCCCGGATACGCAGTATTTT,CASSPSPDTQYF
TRBD2,TRBJ2-1,many,14,TRBV19,TGTGCCAGTAGTTGGGGAGGGAACTACAATGAGCAGTTCTTC,CASSWGGNYNEQFF
TRBD1,TRBJ2-5,many,18,TRBV7-7,TGTGCTAGCAGCTTAGTCCCTGCCGGGACAGGCCTCCAAGAGACCCAGTACTTC,CASSLVPAGTGLQETQYF
TRBD1,TRBJ1-5,few,12,TRBV6-1,TGTGCCAGCAGTCAATCGGGACAGGGGATAGATTTT,CASSQSGQGIDF
TRBD1,TRBJ2-7,many,13,TRBV12-3/TRBV12-4,TGTGCCAGCACCAGGGACAGGGCGAGCGAGCAGTACTTC,CASTRDRASEQYF
.,TRBJ1-1,few,13,TRBV10-2,TGCGCCAGCGGGGGACAACAGAACACTGAAGCTTTCTTT,CASGGQQNTEAFF
.,TRBJ2-4,.,14,TRBV11-1,TGTGCCAGCAGCTGGGGTTGGATCGAAAACATTCAGTACTTC,CASSWGWIENIQYF
TRBD2,TRBJ2-3,many,15,TRBV12-3/TRBV12-4,TGTGCCAGCAGTCGGACTAGCCGCCGCACAGATACGCAGTATTTT,CASSRTSRRTDTQYF
.,TRBJ2-2,.,16,TRBV19,TGTGCCAGTAGTACTGTTTTGAGCGCGAACACCGGGGAGCTGTTTTTT,CASSTVLSANTGELFF
TRBD1,TRBJ2-2,many,15,TRBV2,TGTGCCAGCAGACAGGACAGGGGGAGCACCGGGGAGCTGTTTTTT,CASRQDRGSTGELFF
.,TRBJ2-2,.,15,TRBV6-1,TGTGCCAGCAGTGGCCGGGACTCTCACACCGGGGAGCTGTTTTTT,CASSGRDSHTGELFF
TRBD2,TRBJ2-7,many,15,TRBV28,TGTGCCAGCAGTCCAATGGAGCGGGGATGGATGGAGCAGTACTTC,CASSPMERGWMEQYF
.,TRBJ2-5,once,14,TRBV19,TGTGCCAGTAGTAGCCCGGACACGAGGGAGACCCAGTACTTC,CASSSPDTRETQYF
.,TRBJ1-1,many,14,TRBV6-5,TGTGCCAGCAGTTACTCCAGTTCGAACACTGAAGCTTTCTTT,CASSYSSSNTEAFF
.,TRBJ2-2,.,16,TRBV5-1,TGCGCCAGCAGCTTGAGTGTCCGGGGAAACACCGGGGAGCTGTTTTTT,CASSLSVRGNTGELFF
.,TRBJ1-6,many,16,TRBV5-1,TGCGCCAGCAGCTTCGGACACCAAGTGGGGAATTCACCCCTCCACTTT,CASSFGHQVGNSPLHF
.,TRBJ2-3,many,14,TRBV27,TGTGCCAGCAGTACCCACTCCACCGCAGATACGCAGTATTTT,CASSTHSTADTQYF
.,TRBJ2-1,many,13,TRBV6-1,TGTGCCAGCCGAACAGGGAACAACAATGAGCAGTTCTTC,CASRTGNNNEQFF
.,TRBJ2-3,many,11,TRBV13,TGTGCCAGCAATATGAGAGATCCGCAGTATTTT,CASNMRDPQYF
.,TRBJ2-7,.,13,TRBV12-3/TRBV12-4,TGTGCCAGCAGTTTAGTTGCGGTGGACGAGCAGTACTTC,CASSLVAVDEQYF
.,TRBJ1-2,few,13,TRBV28,TGTGCCAGCAGGCATACTTCAGGGTATGGCTACACCTTC,CASRHTSGYGYTF
.,TRBJ2-2,.,18,TRBV28,TGTGCCAGCAGTTTATCGGGGTTGGGGGAAGCGAACACCGGGGAGCTGTTTTTT,CASSLSGLGEANTGELFF
TRBD1,TRBJ2-5,few,18,TRBV29-1,TGCAGCGCCCTCTCAACCCGGGACAGGGATAATAATAAAGAGACCCAGTACTTC,CSALSTRDRDNNKETQYF
.,TRBJ2-7,many,14,TRBV5-1,TGCGCCAGCAGCCCATTACAGAACTCCTACGAGCAGTACTTC,CASSPLQNSYEQYF
TRBD1,TRBJ2-5,many,13,TRBV7-9,TGTGCCAGCAGCCCACAGGGGCAAGGGACCCAGTACTTC,CASSPQGQGTQYF
.,TRBJ1-6,.,14,TRBV28,TGTGCCAGCAGTTTGGGGGACTATAATTCACCCCTCCACTTT,CASSLGDYNSPLHF
.,TRBJ1-2,few,16,TRBV6-1,TGTGCCAGCAGCTTCCTTGACCCTTATAACGACGATGGCTACACCTTC,CASSFLDPYNDDGYTF
TRBD2,TRBJ2-7,.,13,TRBV20-1,TGCAGTGCTAGCAGACTAGCATCCAACGAGCAGTACTTC,CSASRLASNEQYF
TRBD2,TRBJ2-5,many,17,TRBV6-2/TRBV6-3,TGTGCCAGCAGTTACATCTGGCGGGAGGTCCGAGGAGAGACCCAGTACTTC,CASSYIWREVRGETQYF